What follows describes a single TCR beta chain. The target antigen is unknown. This was a deep-level run. TCRdb keeps only in-frame clones here, not all; method: immunoSEQ multiplex PCR. The profile covers roughly 2 million clones, with about 95% appearing a single time and 0.1% to 0.15% taken by the ten largest. Germline CDR1 MNHEY, CDR2 SVGAGI. With 5 bases clipped from V and 4 bases from J, the junction kept 6 bases outside the gene matches. This CDR3 spans 15 amino acids. This entry comes from a study of shared clonotypes between healthy human individuals. Study-wide results and caveats: Clonotypes shared by all four sorted-subset donors had higher generation probabilities than non-shared clonotypes.

This TCR derives from a man younger than 35 in good health. The V and J genes are TRBV6-5 and TRBJ1-3; TRBD1 agrees at 9 bases. Sequencing input: naive CD4+ T cells sorted from blood. Subset meaning: CD45RA+ positively selected. The CDR3 region has the DNA TGTGCCAGCAGTCCCGGACAGGGGAGGGGAAACACCATATATTTT. It codes for CASSPGQGRGNTIYF.